The source of this T cell receptor beta chain is a study of T cells in Graves' hyperthyroidism and ophthalmopathy (dated by TCRdb to 2018 to 2020). At the level of the whole study: Peripheral blood was collected at initial diagnosis, before any treatment. TCR Vbeta CDR3 sequencing of 130 to 150 peripheral blood samples (about 45 ophthalmopathy, 70 to 85 hyperthyroidism and around 17 progressor patients) is reported in the paper. A discovery cohort of about 95 patients, 43 with Graves' ophthalmopathy and 57 with stable Graves' hyperthyroidism, was used to find distinguishing TCR V-J signatures. The roughly 94 discovery patients were randomly divided into training and test sets at a 7:3 ratio. After sampling, hyperthyroidism patients received methimazole starting at 30 mg daily, and ophthalmopathy patients received high-dose intravenous methylprednisolone. In about 6 Graves' hyperthyroidism patients, the study also compared T-cell repertoires from thyroid tissue with T-cell repertoires from blood. Whether ophthalmopathy could be predicted prospectively was tested in an independent validation cohort made up of roughly 19 hyperthyroidism patients plus 17 patients who later progressed to ophthalmopathy.

Points the paper makes about the study in general: In validation, progression to ophthalmopathy was predicted by the model with about 70% sensitivity and roughly 76% specificity, a median of around 5.9 months before onset. Most expanded thyroid clonotypes (frequency above 0.001) were also found in blood, which suggests that blood repertoires may mirror thyroid immune responses. No statistical method was used to set the sample size in advance, and investigators knew the group allocation. Ophthalmopathy was separated from stable hyperthyroidism by a 13 V-J signature model, with approximately 86% sensitivity and approximately 81% specificity obtained in cross-validation and 80%/75% obtained in testing.

The TCR beta CDR3 regions were amplified from RNA transcripts. For the first round of RT-PCR on the TCR CDR3, the HTBI primer set was used together with the Qiagen OneStep RT-PCR kit. The libraries were constructed in a second round of multiplex PCR and then size-selected and purified. Libraries were sequenced paired-end with 100 bp reads on an Illumina HiSeq2000. In the source study's methods: SOAPnuke was used to process the raw data, removing reads that contained adapters or uncalled bases, had a mean Phred below 15, or lacked an exact match to the constant primer or identifier. COPE v1.2.5 was used to merge high-quality paired reads, and clonotypes were defined as unique nucleotide sequences. Clonotypes were aligned to IMGT TRBV, TRBD and TRBJ reference segments using MiTCR v1.1. The analysis was restricted to V-J combinations with a frequency above 0.0001, which together covered 99% to 99.2% of the repertoires. A TCS score was defined as the ratio of F50 (clonal expansion) to E x V (chaos), with BLOSUM62-based TCRdist applied between CDR3 peptides within each V-J. Welch's t-statistics and random forest reduced 500 to 650 V-J features to 10 to 15, which were used in a naive Bayes classifier (R e1071). TCRdb applied fastp at Q25 and MiXCR to the public reads, then kept only in-frame beta chains. Records with the same CDR3 protein are collapsed into one entry carrying the most frequent genes and DNA. It is TCRdb's table, rather than the study itself, that gives the V and J calls and clone size. The sample contains roughly 400,000 distinct CDR3 sequences, around an eighth of them found a single time. The top ten constitute around 27% of the sample.

This clonotype was detected a few times. The clone's antigen remains unknown. One base away there is no much larger clone; base qualities are not given. Moderately to severely active disease, a Clinical Activity Score of at least 3, a NOSPECS grade of at least 4, and a duration under 3 months were present in ophthalmopathy patients. Exclusion was applied to patients with uncontrolled infections, other autoimmune diseases, pregnancy or lactation. Diagnoses were established on the basis of clinical symptoms, serum thyroxine and TRAb, thyroid ultrasound, and orbital computed tomography. Ficoll-Paque density gradient centrifugation was used to isolate PBMCs from under 11 ml of fresh peripheral blood. Trizol reagent was used to extract total RNA, and RNA quality was then checked on an Agilent 2100 Bioanalyzer. This clonotype was obtained from a man aged 45-65 years with Graves' ophthalmopathy. Sample: blood.

The DNA sequence reads TGTGCCAGCAGCGATCCGACAGTCTCCTACAATGAGCAGTTCTTC. This yields the protein CASSDPTVSYNEQFF. The rearrangement joined TRBV5-4 to TRBJ2-1; TRBD1 might be the D gene, on 5 matching bases. V is shortened by 4 bases, J by 0 bases, and the region joining them spans 11 bases. The CDR3, from cysteine to phenylalanine, totals 15 residues. Of all the DNA, just the CDR3 is kept, 45 bases in frame from base 1. CDR1 SGHNT and CDR2 YYREEE are derived from the germline V gene (reference sequence).